The 5 T cell receptor beta chains in this list originate from one sample, sequenced in a study of blood T cell repertoires in COVID-19. Method: immunoSEQ multiplex PCR; TCRdb's copy keeps in-frame clones and lacks some. The profile shows around 62,000 clones, 84% of them singletons. Sequences were obtained from peripheral blood. Source of these receptors: a man in his fifties with active COVID-19.

This clone came up a few times. The gene calls are TRBV7-9 and TRBJ2-7; D might be TRBD2 (5 bases). Germline V gene sequence: CDR1 SEHNR, CDR2 FQNEAQ (reference sequence). V was cut by 5 bases and J by 2 bases, with 13 bases left in between. There are 14 residues in the CDR3. The CDR3 DNA sequence: TGTGCCAGCAGCCCCGTTGGGCGGGCCTACGAGCAGTACTTC. Protein product: CASSPVGRAYEQYF.

The chain has TRBV29-1 and TRBJ1-1; perhaps TRBD1 as D (5 bases). The CDR3 runs to 13 residues. With 3 bases removed from V and 0 bases from J, the gap between germline ends came to 8 bases. Germline V gene sequence: CDR1 SQVTM, CDR2 ANQGSEA. The chain's CDR3 is CSVEGGLNTEAFF. Here the CDR3 DNA reads TGCAGCGTTGAGGGGGGTCTGAACACTGAAGCTTTCTTT.

This sequence joins TRBV7-2 and TRBJ1-2, with D possibly matching TRBD1 (6 bases). The CDR3 has 13 amino acids. The germline gives CDR1 SGHTA, CDR2 FQGNSA. V gave up 5 bases and J gave up 2 bases, with 9 bases separating them. CDR3 coding DNA: TGTGCCAGCAGCCCGGACAGAAACTATGGCTACACCTTC. Protein product: CASSPDRNYGYTF.

The chain uses TRBV9 and TRBJ2-7, with 8 bases that match TRBD1. Trimming removed 3 bases from V and 4 bases from J; junction bases left unmatched: 6. This CDR3 spans 14 amino acids. Germline V gene data show CDR1 as SGDLS and CDR2 as YYNGEE. The CDR3 sequence is CASSGGQGSYEQYF. The CDR3 DNA is TGTGCCAGCAGCGGAGGACAGGGAAGTTACGAGCAGTACTTC.

CDR3: CASSPGQEGGTF. The CDR3 DNA follows: TGCGCCAGCAGCCCAGGACAGGAGGGTGGCACCTTC. The rearrangement joins TRBV5-1 to TRBJ1-2; 7 nucleotides line up with TRBD1. The CDR3 totals 12 residues. Looked up from germline, CDR1 is SGHRS and CDR2 is YFSETQ. The ends lost 4 bases at V and 13 bases at J; junction bases unmatched: 10.